This paragraph reports one TCR beta chain. Within the sample, other DNA sequences also encode this same CDR3. These data come from a study of blood T cell repertoires in COVID-19. Study overall: T cells, B-cell-depleted T cells, or PBMCs provided the cDNA or gDNA that served as material.

The CDR3 is made up of 11 amino acids. V lost 1 base to trimming and J lost 4 bases, with 4 bases between them. Looked up from germline, CDR1 is DFQATT and CDR2 is SNEGSKA (reference sequence). This study enrolled people aged about 18 to 90 from 24 US geographic areas. Cohort assignment relied on participant-reported clinical history. TCRdb's table, derived via immunoSEQ multiplex PCR, lists solely in-frame clones and lacks some. The sample includes approximately 280,000 clones, 85% of them seen just once. The chain carries TRBV20-1 and TRBJ1-2; D remains ambiguous. The origin of this receptor is a woman in her 50s who had recovered from COVID-19. The sample comprised PBMCs or T cells enriched from blood (not recorded which). In nucleotides, the CDR3 is TGCAGTGCTAGAGCGGGCTATGGCTACACCTTC. Its protein is CSARAGYGYTF.